This is a list of T cell receptor beta chains from one sample in a study of blood T cell repertoires in COVID-19. Clones were sequenced by immunoSEQ multiplex PCR, and TCRdb holds only the in-frame ones, with some missing. The sample consists of 60,000 or so clones, around 84% of them appearing once. Sequencing input: peripheral blood. The source is a woman of 80 years or more with acute or convalescent COVID-19. CDR3s include the opening cysteine and the closing phenylalanine or tryptophan. A D gene is named only where the DNA matches it firmly. Only some rows state a clone size, as once, few, many or a class for expanded clones.

16	.	TRBJ2-5	TRBV6-5	TRBD1	TGTGCCAGCAGTTACTTGGGACAGGGGGCGCGCAGGACCCAGTACTTC	CASSYLGQGARRTQYF
16	.	TRBJ2-3	TRBV3-1/TRBV3-2	TRBD2	TGTGCCAGCAGCTCCCTTGGCGGGGGGGCTTCAGATACGCAGTATTTT	CASSSLGGGASDTQYF
15	.	TRBJ1-5	TRBV5-1	.	TGCGCCAGCAGCTTGGACGCGGGGCGAGGGCAGCCCCAGCATTTT	CASSLDAGRGQPQHF
13	.	TRBJ1-1	TRBV10-2	.	TGCGCCAGCAGTAATTTGCGGAACACTGAAGCTTTCTTT	CASSNLRNTEAFF
15	once	TRBJ2-5	TRBV19	TRBD2	TGTGCCAGTAGTATCCTAGCGGGGGGGCGGGAGACCCAGTACTTC	CASSILAGGRETQYF
14	.	TRBJ2-2	TRBV5-8	.	TGTGCCAGCAGCTTGTTGCGATCGGCCGGGGAGCTGTTTTTT	CASSLLRSAGELFF
17	.	TRBJ2-3	TRBV7-8	.	TGTGCCAGCAGCACACTCGCCCCAGGCGAGAGCACAGATACGCAGTATTTT	CASSTLAPGESTDTQYF
15	.	TRBJ2-7	TRBV23-1	TRBD2	TGCGCCAGCAGTCAAAAACTAGCGGAACCCTACGAGCAGTACTTC	CASSQKLAEPYEQYF
15	.	TRBJ2-3	TRBV7-2	TRBD2	TGTGCCAGCAGCTACTCGTCTAGCGGGGGTGATACGCAGTATTTT	CASSYSSSGGDTQYF
15	.	TRBJ2-7	TRBV19	.	TGTGCCAGTATGGAGTCGGGGGTCGGGTCCTACGAGCAGTACTTC	CASMESGVGSYEQYF
13	.	TRBJ1-6	TRBV6-1	.	TGTGCCAGCAGTGAACGCGGGAATTCACCCCTCCACTTT	CASSERGNSPLHF
13	.	TRBJ1-1	TRBV6-2/TRBV6-3	TRBD1	TGTGCCAGCAGTTGGGACAGGGGTACTGAAGCTTTCTTT	CASSWDRGTEAFF
15	.	TRBJ2-3	TRBV11-3	TRBD2	TGTGCCAGCAGCCGAACCGGGACTAGGTCGGGTACGCAGTATTTT	CASSRTGTRSGTQYF
16	.	TRBJ2-3	TRBV3-1/TRBV3-2	TRBD2	TGTGCCAGCAGCCAAGATACTAGCGGGAGCACAGATACGCAGTATTTT	CASSQDTSGSTDTQYF
14	.	TRBJ1-1	TRBV5-1	TRBD1	TGCGCCAGCAGGAATACAGGGGGTGGAACTGAAGCTTTCTTT	CASRNTGGGTEAFF
16	.	TRBJ2-1	TRBV5-4	.	TGTGCCAGCAGCTCTGGAGGGGGGGGCTCCTACAATGAGCAGTTCTTC	CASSSGGGGSYNEQFF
14	.	TRBJ1-1	TRBV25-1	.	TGTGCCAGCAGTGAATGGGGAGATAACACTGAAGCTTTCTTT	CASSEWGDNTEAFF
14	.	TRBJ2-2	TRBV2	TRBD1	TGTGCCAGCTTAACCGGGACAGGGGCCGGGGAGCTGTTTTTT	CASLTGTGAGELFF
16	.	TRBJ1-6	TRBV14	.	TGTGCCAGCAGCCAAGAGGGGCCTGGCTATACTTCACCCCTCCACTTT	CASSQEGPGYTSPLHF
15	.	TRBJ1-2	TRBV11-2	.	TGTGCCAGCAGCTTCAAGCAGGGCCCTAACTATGGCTACACCTTC	CASSFKQGPNYGYTF
14	.	TRBJ2-5	TRBV5-1	TRBD1	TGCGCCAGCAGCACGGGACAGGGAGGGGAGACCCAGTACTTC	CASSTGQGGETQYF
12	.	TRBJ2-5	TRBV20-1	.	TGCAGTGCTAGTAACCTCGGGGAGACCCAGTACTTC	CSASNLGETQYF
15	.	TRBJ1-1	TRBV14	TRBD1	TGTGCCAGCAGCCAAACCGGGACAGCCAACACTGAAGCTTTCTTT	CASSQTGTANTEAFF
15	.	TRBJ1-6	TRBV18	TRBD1	TGTGCCAGCTCACCAGGGGGACAGAATAATTCACCCCTCCACTTT	CASSPGGQNNSPLHF
14	.	TRBJ2-4	TRBV3-1/TRBV3-2	.	TGTGCCAGCAGCCAAGAAGGAGGGTCGCGCATTCAGTACTTC	CASSQEGGSRIQYF